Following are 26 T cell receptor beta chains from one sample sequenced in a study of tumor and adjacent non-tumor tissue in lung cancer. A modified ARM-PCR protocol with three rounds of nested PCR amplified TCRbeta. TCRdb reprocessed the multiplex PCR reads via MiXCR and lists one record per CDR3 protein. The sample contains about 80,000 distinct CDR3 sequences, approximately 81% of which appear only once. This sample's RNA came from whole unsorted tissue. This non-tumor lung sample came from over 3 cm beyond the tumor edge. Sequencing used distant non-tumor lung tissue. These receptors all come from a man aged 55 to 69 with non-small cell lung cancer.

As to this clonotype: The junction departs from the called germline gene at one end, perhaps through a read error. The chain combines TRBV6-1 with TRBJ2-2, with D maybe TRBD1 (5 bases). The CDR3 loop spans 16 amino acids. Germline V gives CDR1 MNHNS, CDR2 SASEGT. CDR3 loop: CASRDDRALRTWELFF. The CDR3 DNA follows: TGTGCCAGCAGGGACGACAGAGCTTTGCGCACCTGGGAGCTGTTTTTT.

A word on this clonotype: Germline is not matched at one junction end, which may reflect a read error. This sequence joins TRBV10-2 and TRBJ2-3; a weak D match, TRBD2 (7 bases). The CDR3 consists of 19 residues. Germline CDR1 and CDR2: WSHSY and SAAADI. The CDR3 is CPSSESSRTLSGGTDTQYF. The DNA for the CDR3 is TGCCCCAGCAGTGAGTCCTCCCGCACACTATCGGGGGGCACAGATACGCAGTATTTC.

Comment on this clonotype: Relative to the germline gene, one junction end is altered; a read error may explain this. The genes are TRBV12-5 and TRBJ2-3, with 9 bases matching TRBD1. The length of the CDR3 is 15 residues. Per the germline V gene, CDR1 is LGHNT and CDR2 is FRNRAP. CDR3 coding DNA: TGTGCTAGTGATTTGCGACAGGGGGTTACAGATACGCAGTATTTT. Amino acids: CASDLRQGVTDTQYF.

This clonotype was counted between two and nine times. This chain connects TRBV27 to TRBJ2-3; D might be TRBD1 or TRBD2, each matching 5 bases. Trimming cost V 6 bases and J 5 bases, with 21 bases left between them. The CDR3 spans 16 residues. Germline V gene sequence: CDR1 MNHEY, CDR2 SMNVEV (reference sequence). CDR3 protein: CASSPSGAPVGDTQYF. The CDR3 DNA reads TGTGCCAGCAGCCCTTCCGGGGCCCCGGTGGGAGATACGCAGTATTTT.

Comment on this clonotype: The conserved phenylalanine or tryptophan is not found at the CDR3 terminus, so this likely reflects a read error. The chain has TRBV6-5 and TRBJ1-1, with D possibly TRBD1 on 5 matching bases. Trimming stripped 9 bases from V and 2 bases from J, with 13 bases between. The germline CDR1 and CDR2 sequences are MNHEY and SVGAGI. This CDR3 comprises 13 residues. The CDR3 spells CARSRGANTEAFL. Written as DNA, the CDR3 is TGTGCCAGGAGTCGCGGGGCAAACACTGAAGCTTTCTTG.

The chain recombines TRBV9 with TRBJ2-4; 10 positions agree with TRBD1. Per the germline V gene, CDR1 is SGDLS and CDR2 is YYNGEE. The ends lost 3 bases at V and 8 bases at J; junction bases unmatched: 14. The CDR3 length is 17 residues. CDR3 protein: CASSGSGTGDLVDIQYF. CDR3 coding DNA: TGTGCCAGCAGCGGATCCGGGACAGGGGACTTGGTGGACATTCAGTACTTC.

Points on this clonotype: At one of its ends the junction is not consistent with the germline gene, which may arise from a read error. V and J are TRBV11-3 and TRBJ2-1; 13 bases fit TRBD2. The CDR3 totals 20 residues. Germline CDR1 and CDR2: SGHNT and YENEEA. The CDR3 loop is CTSSLQPGTSGASSYNEQFF. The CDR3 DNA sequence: TGTACCAGCAGCTTACAGCCCGGGACTAGCGGGGCAAGCTCCTACAATGAGCAGTTCTTC. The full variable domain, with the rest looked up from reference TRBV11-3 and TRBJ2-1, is EAGVVQSPRYKIIEKKQPVAFWCNPISGHNTLYWYLQNLGQGPELLIRYENEEAVDDSQLPKDRFSAERLKGVDSTLKIQPAELGDSAVYLCTSSLQPGTSGASSYNEQFFGPGTRLTVL.

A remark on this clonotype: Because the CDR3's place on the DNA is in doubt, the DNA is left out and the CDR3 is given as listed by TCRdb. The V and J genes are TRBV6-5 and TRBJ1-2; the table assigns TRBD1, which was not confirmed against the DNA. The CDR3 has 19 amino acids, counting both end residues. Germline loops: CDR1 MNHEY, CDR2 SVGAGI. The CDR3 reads CTSSFSYRFPGQSPYGCTF.

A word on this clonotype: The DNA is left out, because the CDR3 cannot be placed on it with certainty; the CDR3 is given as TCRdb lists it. CDR3 region: CTSSYSCSGRVGETQYF. J is TRBJ2-5 and V is TRBV6-6; the D segment call TRBD2 is taken from the table without a DNA check. The CDR3 has 17 residues if both end residues are counted. CDR1 and CDR2 (germline): MNHNY, SVGAGI (reference sequence).

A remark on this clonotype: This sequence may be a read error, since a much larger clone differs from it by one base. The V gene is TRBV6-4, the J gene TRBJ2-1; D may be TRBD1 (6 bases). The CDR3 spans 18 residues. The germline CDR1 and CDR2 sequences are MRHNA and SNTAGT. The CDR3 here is CASSESARGKRTYDEQFF. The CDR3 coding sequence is TGTGCCAGCAGTGAGTCCGCTAGGGGGAAAAGGACCTACGATGAGCAGTTCTTC.

CDR3 protein: CSAPHFRGGQIDTQYF. The CDR3 DNA is TGCAGTGCTCCTCATTTCCGGGGGGGCCAAATAGATACGCAGTATTTT. V is TRBV20-1 and J is TRBJ2-3; TRBD2 matches 8 bases. The junction had 15 bases not matched to a gene; V was cut back by 5 bases and J by 5 bases. CDR3 length: 16 residues. The germline V gene has CDR1 DFQATT and CDR2 SNEGSKA (reference sequence).

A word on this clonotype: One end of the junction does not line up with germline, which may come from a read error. The CDR3 sequence is CANSTRLAVVSDMQYF. CDR3 nucleotides: TGTGCCAACAGTACCCGACTAGCGGTAGTTTCAGATATGCAGTATTTT. The V gene is TRBV11-3, the J gene TRBJ2-3, with 9 nucleotides matching TRBD2. CDR3 length: 16 residues. Germline CDR1 SGHNT, CDR2 YENEEA.

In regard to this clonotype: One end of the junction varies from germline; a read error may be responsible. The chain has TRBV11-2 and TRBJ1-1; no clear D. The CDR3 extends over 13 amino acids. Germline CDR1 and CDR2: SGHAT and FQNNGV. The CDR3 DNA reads TGTGCCAGCAGCTTCCGGGCTTACACAGAAGCTTTCTTT. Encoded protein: CASSFRAYTEAFF.

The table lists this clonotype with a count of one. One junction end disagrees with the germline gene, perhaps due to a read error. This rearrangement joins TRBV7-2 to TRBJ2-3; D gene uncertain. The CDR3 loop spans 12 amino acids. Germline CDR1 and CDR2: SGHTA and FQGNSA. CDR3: CASGHFTYTQYF. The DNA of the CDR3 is TGTGCCAGCGGCCACTTCACATATACGCAGTATTTT. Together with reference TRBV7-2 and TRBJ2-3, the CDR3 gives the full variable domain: GAGVSQSPSNKVTEKGKDVELRCDPISGHTALYWYRQSLGQGLEFLIYFQGNSAPDKSGLPSDRFSAERTGGSVSTLTIQRTQQEDSAVYLCASGHFTYTQYFGPGTRLTVL.

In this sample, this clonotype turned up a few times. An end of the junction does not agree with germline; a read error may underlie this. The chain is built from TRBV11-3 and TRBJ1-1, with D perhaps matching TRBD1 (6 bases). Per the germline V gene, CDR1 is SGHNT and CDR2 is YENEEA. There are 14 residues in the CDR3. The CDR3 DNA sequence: TGTGCTAGCAACATACAGGGACGAAACACTGAAGCTTTCTTT. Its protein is CASNIQGRNTEAFF.

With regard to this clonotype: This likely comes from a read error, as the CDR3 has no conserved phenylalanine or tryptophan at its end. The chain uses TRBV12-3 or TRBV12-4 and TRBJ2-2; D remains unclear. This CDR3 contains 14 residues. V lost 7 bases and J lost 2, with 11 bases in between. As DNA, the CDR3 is TGTGCCAGCATGGGCGGCGGTAACACCGGGGAGCTGTTTCTT. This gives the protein CASMGGGNTGELFL.

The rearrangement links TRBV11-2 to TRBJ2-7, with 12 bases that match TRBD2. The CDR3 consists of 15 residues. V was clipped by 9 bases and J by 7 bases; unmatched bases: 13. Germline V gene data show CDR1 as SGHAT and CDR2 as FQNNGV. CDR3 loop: CASSTSSGGAQEQYF. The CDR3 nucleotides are TGTGCCAGTAGCACTTCTAGCGGGGGGGCTCAGGAGCAGTACTTC.

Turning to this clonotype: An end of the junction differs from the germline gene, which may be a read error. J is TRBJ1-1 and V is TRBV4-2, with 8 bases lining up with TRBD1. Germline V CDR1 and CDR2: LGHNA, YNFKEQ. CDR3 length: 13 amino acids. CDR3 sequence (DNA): TGTGCCAGCAGGGACAGGGTTAGCACTGAAACTTTCTTC. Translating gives CASRDRVSTETFF.

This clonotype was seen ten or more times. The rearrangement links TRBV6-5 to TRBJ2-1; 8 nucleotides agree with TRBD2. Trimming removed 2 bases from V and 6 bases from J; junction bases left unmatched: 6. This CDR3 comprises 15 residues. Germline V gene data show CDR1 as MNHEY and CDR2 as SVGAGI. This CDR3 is CASSYNGGAANEQFF. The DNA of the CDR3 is TGTGCCAGCAGTTACAACGGGGGGGCCGCCAATGAGCAGTTCTTC.

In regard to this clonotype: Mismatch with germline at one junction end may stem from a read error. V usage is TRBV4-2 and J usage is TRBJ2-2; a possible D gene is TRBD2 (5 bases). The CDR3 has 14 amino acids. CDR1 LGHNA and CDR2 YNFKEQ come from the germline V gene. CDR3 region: CASSQGESPGKLFF. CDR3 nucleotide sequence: TGTGCCAGCAGCCAAGGAGAATCGCCCGGGAAGCTGTTTTTT.

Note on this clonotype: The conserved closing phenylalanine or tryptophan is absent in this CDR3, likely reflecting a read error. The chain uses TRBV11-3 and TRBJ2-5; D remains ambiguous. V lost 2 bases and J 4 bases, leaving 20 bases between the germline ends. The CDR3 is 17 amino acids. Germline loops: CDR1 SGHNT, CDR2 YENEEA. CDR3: CASSLYPGARKGETQYY. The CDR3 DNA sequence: TGTGCCAGCAGCTTATATCCTGGCGCGAGGAAGGGAGAGACCCAGTACTAC.

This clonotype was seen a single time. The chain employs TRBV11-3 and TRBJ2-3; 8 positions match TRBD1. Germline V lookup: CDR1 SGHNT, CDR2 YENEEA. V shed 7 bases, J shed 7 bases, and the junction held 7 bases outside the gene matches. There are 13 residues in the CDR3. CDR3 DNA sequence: TGTGCCAGCATATTTCAGGGGGCACATACGCAGTATTTT. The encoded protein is CASIFQGAHTQYF.

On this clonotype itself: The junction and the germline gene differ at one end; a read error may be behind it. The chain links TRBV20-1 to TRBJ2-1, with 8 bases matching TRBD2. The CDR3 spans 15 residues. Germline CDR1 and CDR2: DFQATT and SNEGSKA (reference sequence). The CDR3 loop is CSVRGLATSYNGQFF. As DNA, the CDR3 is TGCAGTGTTAGAGGACTAGCCACCTCCTACAATGGGCAGTTCTTC.

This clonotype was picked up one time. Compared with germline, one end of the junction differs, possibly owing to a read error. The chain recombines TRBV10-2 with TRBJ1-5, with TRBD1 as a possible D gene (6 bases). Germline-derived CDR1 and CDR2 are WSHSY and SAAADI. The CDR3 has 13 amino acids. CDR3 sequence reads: CASSEQGSQPKYF. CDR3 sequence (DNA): TGCGCCAGCAGTGAACAGGGAAGCCAGCCCAAGTATTTT.

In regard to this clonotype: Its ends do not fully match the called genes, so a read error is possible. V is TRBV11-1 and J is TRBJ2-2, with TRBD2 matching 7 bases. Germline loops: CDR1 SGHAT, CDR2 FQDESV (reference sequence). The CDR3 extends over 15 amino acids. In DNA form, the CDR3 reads TGTGTCAGCAGCTTAGGCGGGAGAAGTACCGGGGATCTGTTTTTT. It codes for CVSSLGGRSTGDLFF.

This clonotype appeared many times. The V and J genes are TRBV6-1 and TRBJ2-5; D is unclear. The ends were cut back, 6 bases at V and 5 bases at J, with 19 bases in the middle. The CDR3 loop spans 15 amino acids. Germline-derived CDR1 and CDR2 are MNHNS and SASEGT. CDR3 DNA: TGTGCCAGCAGCCCCCGTCCCCCCTCAAGCGAGACCCAGTACTTC. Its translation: CASSPRPPSSETQYF.